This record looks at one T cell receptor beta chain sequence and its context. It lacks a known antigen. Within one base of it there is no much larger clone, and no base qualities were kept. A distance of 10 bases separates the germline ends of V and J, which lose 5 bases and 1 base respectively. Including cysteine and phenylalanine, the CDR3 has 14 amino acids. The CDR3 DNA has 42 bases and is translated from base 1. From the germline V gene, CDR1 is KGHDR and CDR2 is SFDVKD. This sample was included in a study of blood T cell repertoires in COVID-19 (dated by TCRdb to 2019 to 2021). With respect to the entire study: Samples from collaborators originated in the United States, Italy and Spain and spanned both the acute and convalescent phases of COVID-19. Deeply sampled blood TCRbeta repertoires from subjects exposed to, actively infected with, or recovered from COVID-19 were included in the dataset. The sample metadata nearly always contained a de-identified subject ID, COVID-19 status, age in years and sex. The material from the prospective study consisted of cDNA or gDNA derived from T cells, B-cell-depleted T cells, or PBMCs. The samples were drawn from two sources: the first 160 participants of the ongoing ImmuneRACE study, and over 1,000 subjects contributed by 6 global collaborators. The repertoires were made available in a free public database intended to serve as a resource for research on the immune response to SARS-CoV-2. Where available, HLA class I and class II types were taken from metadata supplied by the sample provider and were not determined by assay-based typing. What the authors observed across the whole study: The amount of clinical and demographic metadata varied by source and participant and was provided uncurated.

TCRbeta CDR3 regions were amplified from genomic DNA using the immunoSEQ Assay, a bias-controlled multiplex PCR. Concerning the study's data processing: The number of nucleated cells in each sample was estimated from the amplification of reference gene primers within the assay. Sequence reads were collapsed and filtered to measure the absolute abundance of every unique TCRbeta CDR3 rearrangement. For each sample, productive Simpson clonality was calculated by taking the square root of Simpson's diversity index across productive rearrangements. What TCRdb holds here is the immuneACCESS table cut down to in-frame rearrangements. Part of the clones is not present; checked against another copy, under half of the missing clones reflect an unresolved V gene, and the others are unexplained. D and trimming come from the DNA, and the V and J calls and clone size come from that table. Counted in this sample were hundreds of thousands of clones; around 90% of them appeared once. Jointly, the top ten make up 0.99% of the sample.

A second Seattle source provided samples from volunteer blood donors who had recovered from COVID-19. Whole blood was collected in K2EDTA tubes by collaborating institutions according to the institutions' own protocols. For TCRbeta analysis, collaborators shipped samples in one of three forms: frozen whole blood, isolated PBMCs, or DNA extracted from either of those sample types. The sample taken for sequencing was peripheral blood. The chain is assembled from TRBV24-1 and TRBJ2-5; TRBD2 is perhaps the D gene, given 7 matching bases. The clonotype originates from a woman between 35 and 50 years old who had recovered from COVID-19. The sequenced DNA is TGTGCCACCAGTGGGGGGGGGCCCCAAGAGACCCAGTACTTC. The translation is CATSGGGPQETQYF.